This T cell receptor beta chain was captured in a study of vaccination effects on CD4 cells after COVID-19. Libraries were prepared by immunoSEQ multiplex PCR; TCRdb keeps only in-frame clonotypes and omits some of them. The sample has 30,000 to 35,000 clones, roughly 86% seen once. Remarks on this clone: Its specificity is unknown.

Peptide-pool stimulation followed by sequencing identified expanded antigen-specific CD4+ clonotypes in the ViraFEST assay. At the end of around eleven days of culture, CD4+ T cells were isolated. Vaccination of participants consisted of two doses of either the BNT162b2 or mRNA-1273 vaccine. The clonotype comes from a human donor who received a COVID-19 vaccine. Some clones in this sample may be carry-over from other donors' samples. The specimen comprised CD4+ T cells from PBMCs cultured with HCoV-NL63 spike peptides, sampled after COVID-19 vaccination.

The CDR3, as DNA: TGCGCCAGCAGCCAAGAAGGGGGGCTAGGTAATGAAAAACTGTTTTTT. It yields the protein CASSQEGGLGNEKLFF. V is TRBV4-3 and J is TRBJ1-4; tentative D call: TRBD1 (6 bases). The CDR3 is 16 residues long. Trimming shortened V by 0 bases and J by 4 bases, and 12 bases separated the two germline ends. Germline loops: CDR1 LGHNA, CDR2 YSLEER.